A selection of T cell receptor beta chains follows, all from one sample in a study of CD8 T cells in Susac syndrome. TCRdb processed the immunoSEQ multiplex PCR reads anew with MiXCR; each CDR3 protein has one entry. The table includes 150,000 to 160,000 distinct CDR3 sequences, 90% to 95% detected once. Sequencing was performed on CD8+ T cells from PBMCs. These receptors were collected from a human donor with multiple sclerosis. Each CDR3 is given with its conserved first and last residue. D genes are given only for firm matches. Only some rows state a clone size, as once, few, many or a class for expanded clones.

d_call,j_call,clone_size,v_call,cdr3_aa,cdr3_nt
-,TRBJ2-1,-,TRBV9,CASSVKWGEQFF,TGTGCCAGCAGCGTAAAATGGGGCGAGCAGTTCTTC
-,TRBJ2-1,-,TRBV19,CASSLGLGNEQFF,TGTGCCAGTAGTTTGGGACTTGGTAATGAGCAGTTCTTC
TRBD2,TRBJ2-3,-,TRBV20-1,CSAPTQRGFTDTQYF,TGCAGTGCCCCCACCCAGCGGGGGTTCACAGATACGCAGTATTTT
-,TRBJ2-6,-,TRBV9,CASNEEGLSGANVLTF,TGTGCCAGCAACGAGGAAGGCCTCTCTGGGGCCAACGTCCTGACTTTC
-,TRBJ1-1,-,TRBV4-1,CASSQERGSTEAFF,TGCGCCAGCAGCCAAGAGAGGGGGTCCACTGAAGCTTTCTTT
-,TRBJ2-2,-,TRBV13,CASSLLGEPGELFF,TGTGCCAGCAGCTTACTTGGTGAGCCCGGGGAGCTGTTTTTT
TRBD2,TRBJ2-1,-,TRBV5-6,CASSLGERGFEQFF,TGTGCCAGCAGCTTGGGTGAGCGGGGGTTTGAGCAGTTCTTC
-,TRBJ1-1,few,TRBV30,CAWSVGGATEAFF,TGTGCCTGGAGTGTTGGGGGAGCCACTGAAGCTTTCTTT
TRBD1,TRBJ1-2,-,TRBV4-1,CASSHPDRATTF,TGCGCCAGCAGCCATCCCGACAGGGCAACCACCTTC
-,TRBJ1-1,-,TRBV12-3/TRBV12-4,CASSLAAMNTEAFF,TGTGCCAGCAGTTTAGCGGCCATGAACACTGAAGCTTTCTTT
-,TRBJ1-1,-,TRBV7-9,CASSLVPYRAGWPEAFF,TGTGCCAGCAGCTTAGTCCCCTACAGGGCCGGGTGGCCTGAAGCTTTCTTT
-,TRBJ1-1,-,TRBV9,CASSAGVNTEAFF,TGTGCCAGCAGTGCAGGGGTGAACACTGAAGCTTTCTTT
-,TRBJ1-1,-,TRBV30,CALTAVTPNEAFF,TGTGCCCTCACTGCCGTTACCCCAAATGAAGCTTTCTTT
TRBD1,TRBJ2-4,-,TRBV9,CASSPGDSRNIQYF,TGTGCCAGCAGCCCCGGGGACAGCAGGAACATTCAGTACTTC
-,TRBJ2-5,-,TRBV10-3,CAISRDQETQYF,TGTGCCATCAGCCGGGACCAAGAGACCCAGTACTTC
TRBD1,TRBJ1-2,-,TRBV20-1,CSARGGTGGASYGYTF,TGCAGTGCTAGAGGCGGGACAGGGGGCGCGTCCTATGGCTACACCTTC
-,TRBJ1-1,-,TRBV14,CASSQLPGQAEGTEAFF,TGTGCCAGCAGCCAGCTACCGGGACAAGCTGAGGGCACTGAAGCTTTCTTT
-,TRBJ2-3,once,TRBV27,CASSSLEGGGRTDTQYF,TGTGCCAGCAGTTCACTGGAGGGTGGGGGACGCACAGATACGCAGTATTTT
TRBD1,TRBJ1-5,once,TRBV5-3,CARSWRTGRNQPQHF,TGTGCCAGAAGCTGGAGGACAGGACGCAATCAGCCCCAGCATTTT
-,TRBJ1-1,-,TRBV30,CARTEGRTEAFF,TGTGCCAGGACGGAGGGGCGCACTGAAGCTTTCTTT
TRBD1,TRBJ2-1,-,TRBV29-1,CSESDRGSRNEQFF,TGCAGCGAGTCGGACAGGGGGTCCCGCAATGAGCAGTTCTTC
TRBD2,TRBJ2-1,-,TRBV12-3/TRBV12-4,CASSLAGLAGYNEQFF,TGTGCCAGCAGTTTAGCAGGTCTAGCGGGGTACAATGAGCAGTTCTTC
-,TRBJ2-3,-,TRBV30,CARAPGPTDTQYF,TGTGCCCGGGCTCCGGGGCCCACAGATACGCAGTATTTT
-,TRBJ2-7,-,TRBV4-2,CASSQEPGAIEQYF,TGTGCCAGCAGCCAAGAACCAGGGGCCATCGAGCAGTACTTC
TRBD1,TRBJ1-1,-,TRBV2,CASSGQGGAFF,TGTGCCAGCAGTGGACAGGGGGGAGCTTTCTTT
-,TRBJ2-4,-,TRBV7-9,CASSQSDGIAKNIQYF,TGTGCCAGCAGCCAGTCAGACGGGATAGCCAAAAACATTCAGTACTTC
-,TRBJ2-1,-,TRBV13,CASGRTEQFF,TGTGCCAGCGGGCGGACCGAGCAGTTCTTC
-,TRBJ2-7,few,TRBV30,CAWSLGYEQYF,TGTGCCTGGAGTTTGGGTTACGAGCAGTACTTC
-,TRBJ2-2,-,TRBV5-6,CACQGTNTGELFF,TGTGCCTGTCAAGGCACCAACACCGGGGAGCTGTTTTTT
TRBD2,TRBJ2-4,-,TRBV24-1,CATSGGLNWRNIQYF,TGTGCCACCAGTGGGGGACTAAACTGGAGAAACATTCAGTACTTC
TRBD1,TRBJ1-1,once,TRBV2,CASSVSSTGASMNTEAFF,TGTGCCAGCAGTGTCAGCTCGACAGGGGCCTCGATGAACACTGAAGCTTTCTTT
-,TRBJ1-1,-,TRBV29-1,CSVVLGGGANTEAFF,TGCAGCGTTGTCCTGGGGGGGGGTGCGAACACTGAAGCTTTCTTT
-,TRBJ2-7,-,TRBV25-1,CASSGYRDGGYEQYF,TGTGCCAGCAGTGGATACCGGGACGGAGGCTACGAGCAGTACTTC
-,TRBJ1-1,-,TRBV15,CATSRTTGNTEAFF,TGTGCCACCAGCAGAACTACAGGGAACACTGAAGCTTTCTTT